A single sample gave rise to the 21 T cell receptor beta chains below, sequenced in a study of cytomegalovirus exposure and HLA in healthy donors. Both 60 Vbeta primers and 13 Jbeta primers went into the PCR. Assay: immunoSEQ multiplex PCR; the TCRdb copy retains only in-frame clones and omits some. The table has 100,000 to 150,000 clones, approximately 80% seen once. Sequencing input: PBMCs. The source of these receptors is a man aged 40-55 years in good health and CMV-seronegative.

The V and J genes are TRBV15 and TRBJ2-5; 8 bases match TRBD1. This CDR3 is built from 15 residues. CDR1 is LNHNV and CDR2 is YYDKDF in the germline V gene (reference sequence). The junction had 10 bases not matched to a gene; V was cut back by 5 bases and J by 5 bases. CDR3 nucleotides: TGTGCCACCAGCGGGCCAGGGGGCAGTCGGGAGACCCAGTACTTC. This translates into CATSGPGGSRETQYF.

V usage is TRBV7-2 and J usage is TRBJ2-7, with TRBD1 identical over 8 bases. The CDR3 spans 14 residues. The V gene's germline CDR1 is SGHTA and CDR2 FQGNSA. J gave up 0 bases and V 8 bases, and 6 bases lay outside the gene matches. The DNA for the CDR3 is TGTGCCAGCGGGACAGGAACCTTCTCCTACGAGCAGTACTTC. Its translation: CASGTGTFSYEQYF.

The chain employs TRBV5-4 and TRBJ1-4; no reliable D call. CDR1 is SGHNT, CDR2 YYREEE, per germline (reference sequence). V lost 6 bases, J lost 8 bases, and 20 bases lay in between. The length of the CDR3 is 15 residues. The CDR3 is CASIPGGSLDEKLFF. CDR3 DNA: TGTGCCAGCATCCCAGGAGGGAGTTTAGACGAAAAACTGTTTTTT.

This rearrangement joins TRBV7-2 to TRBJ2-5; D possibly corresponds to TRBD2 (6 bases). The CDR3 is 13 amino acids. Germline lookup yields CDR1 SGHTA and CDR2 FQGNSA. Trimming left V 5 bases short and J 3 bases short, with 10 bases between. The CDR3: CASSRDFEETQYF. CDR3 nucleotides: TGTGCCAGCAGCAGGGACTTCGAAGAGACCCAGTACTTC.

The rearrangement uses TRBV27 and TRBJ2-1, with D uncertain. This CDR3 has 15 amino acids. Germline assignment: CDR1 MNHEY and CDR2 SMNVEV (reference sequence). V gave up 9 bases and J gave up 4 bases, with 19 bases separating them. CDR3 coding DNA: TGTGCCAGTTCCCCCCGCCCCAAACAATACAATGAGCAGTTCTTC. Translating gives CASSPRPKQYNEQFF.

This clone was detected once. The CDR3 is CAWGSGGNEQFF. CDR3 DNA sequence: TGTGCCTGGGGATCGGGTGGCAATGAGCAGTTCTTC. This chain uses TRBV30 with TRBJ2-1; no clear D. Trimming shortened V by 5 bases and J by 6 bases, and 11 bases separated the two germline ends. CDR1 is GTSNPN, CDR2 SVGIG, per germline (reference sequence). There are 12 residues in the CDR3.

V is TRBV19 and J is TRBJ1-1; 8 nucleotides align to TRBD1. The CDR3 covers 14 residues. The trim removed 8 bases at V and 0 bases at J, leaving 5 bases unmatched. CDR1 and CDR2 (germline): LNHDA, SQIVND (reference sequence). The CDR3 here is CASGQGRMNTEAFF. The CDR3 region has the DNA TGTGCCAGTGGACAGGGTAGAATGAACACTGAAGCTTTCTTT.

The CDR3: CASSFPPSGGRNEQFF. Written as DNA, the CDR3 is TGTGCCAGCAGCTTTCCTCCTAGCGGGGGCCGCAATGAGCAGTTCTTC. J is TRBJ2-1 and V is TRBV5-4; 10 bases align to TRBD2. The CDR3 extends over 16 amino acids. With V trimmed by 2 bases and J by 6 bases, 8 bases remained unmatched. Germline V lookup: CDR1 SGHNT, CDR2 YYREEE (reference sequence).

This sequence joins TRBV6-5 and TRBJ1-2; weak D call: TRBD1 (5 bases). The CDR3 is made up of 14 amino acids. Trimming cost V 7 bases and J 6 bases, with 18 bases left between them. Germline V lookup: CDR1 MNHEY, CDR2 SVGAGI. The CDR3 nucleotides are TGTGCCAGCACCGCTCAGGGTACATTAGATGGCTACACCTTC. It encodes CASTAQGTLDGYTF.

The chain joins TRBV13 to TRBJ2-5; 8 bases agree with TRBD2. Trimming removed 1 base from V and 4 bases from J; junction bases left unmatched: 8. The germline gives CDR1 PRHDT, CDR2 FYEKMQ (reference sequence). The CDR3 extends over 16 amino acids. CDR3 region: CASSLAPRGASETQYF. CDR3 nucleotide sequence: TGTGCCAGCAGCTTAGCTCCGCGGGGGGCCTCAGAGACCCAGTACTTC.

The chain uses TRBV5-6 and TRBJ2-5; D is perhaps TRBD2 (6 bases). V lost 3 bases to trimming and J lost 5 bases, with 14 bases between them. Looked up from germline, CDR1 is SGHDT and CDR2 is YYEEEE. This CDR3 contains 14 residues. The DNA for the CDR3 is TGTGCCAGCAGCTGGGGCGGGGTGGGCGAGACCCAGTACTTC. Protein: CASSWGGVGETQYF.

V gene TRBV11-3 combines with J gene TRBJ2-1; D is perhaps TRBD1 (6 bases). This CDR3 is built from 15 residues. Germline V gene sequence: CDR1 SGHNT, CDR2 YENEEA. V shed 2 bases and J shed 2 bases, with 10 bases lying between them. For the CDR3, the DNA is TGTGCCAGCAGCTTAACAGGGTCCCCCTACAATGAGCAGTTCTTC. This gives the protein CASSLTGSPYNEQFF.

CDR3 region: CASSVIVRGNYGYTF. CDR3 nucleotides: TGTGCCAGCAGTGTCATAGTCAGGGGCAACTATGGCTACACCTTC. The chain couples TRBV2 to TRBJ1-2; D possibly corresponds to TRBD1 (6 bases). In germline, CDR1 is SNHLY, CDR2 FYNNEI. This CDR3 region has 15 residues. The ends were cut back, 4 bases at V and 2 bases at J, with 14 bases in the middle. Supplemented by reference TRBV2 and TRBJ1-2, the full variable domain reads EPEVTQTPSHQVTQMGQEVILRCVPISNHLYFYWYRQILGQKVEFLVSFYNNEISEKSEIFDDQFSVERPDGSNFTLKIRSTKLEDSAMYFCASSVIVRGNYGYTFGSGTRLTVV.

The gene calls are TRBV4-3 and TRBJ2-2, with D unclear. Between the trimmed V and J ends, which lost 0 bases and 0 bases, there was a span of 17 bases. Looked up from germline, CDR1 is LGHNA and CDR2 is YSLEER. The CDR3 contains 19 residues. CDR3 in amino acids: CASSQDTPQQLTNTGELFF. CDR3 nucleotides: TGCGCCAGCAGCCAAGATACGCCACAGCAATTAACGAACACCGGGGAGCTGTTTTTT.

V usage is TRBV9 and J usage is TRBJ2-2, with D hard to call. The germline CDR1 and CDR2 sequences are SGDLS and YYNGEE. The CDR3 is made up of 14 amino acids. V lost 4 bases to trimming and J lost 5 bases, with 12 bases between them. CDR3 in amino acids: CASSPSLGTGELFF. The CDR3 DNA sequence: TGTGCCAGCAGCCCGAGTCTCGGGACCGGGGAGCTGTTTTTT.

This clone was observed a single time. This rearrangement joins TRBV5-4 to TRBJ2-2; the D gene is possibly TRBD2 (6 bases). V shed 0 bases and J shed 5 bases, with 8 bases lying between them. CDR3 length equals 14 residues. Germline values: CDR1 SGHNT, CDR2 YYREEE (reference sequence). CDR3 protein: CASSLEAGTGELFF. CDR3 sequence (DNA): TGTGCCAGCAGCTTGGAGGCGGGGACCGGGGAGCTGTTTTTT.

This clone was detected only a few times. The chain recombines TRBV6-1 with TRBJ2-7; D not resolved. The germline CDR1 and CDR2 sequences are MNHNS and SASEGT. Trimming cost V 2 bases and J 1 base, with 9 bases left between them. The CDR3 consists of 14 residues. The CDR3 reads CASSEYSISYEQYF. The CDR3 region has the DNA TGTGCCAGCAGTGAATACAGCATATCCTACGAGCAGTACTTC.

V usage is TRBV28 and J usage is TRBJ2-2; 8 bases line up with TRBD1. V lost 8 bases, J lost 7 bases, and 6 bases stayed unmatched. The CDR3 runs to 13 residues. Germline lookup yields CDR1 MDHEN and CDR2 SYDVKM. CDR3 sequence reads: CASQGALIGELFF. DNA of the CDR3: TGTGCCAGCCAGGGGGCCCTAATCGGGGAGCTGTTTTTT.

The chain carries TRBV7-9 and TRBJ1-3; D is undetermined. Trimming removed 8 bases from V and 4 bases from J, with 15 bases in between. Germline CDR1 and CDR2: SEHNR and FQNEAQ (reference sequence). The CDR3 extends over 14 amino acids. The CDR3: CASANSGAGNTIYF. Written as DNA, the CDR3 is TGTGCCAGCGCGAATTCCGGAGCGGGAAACACCATATATTTT.

The V and J genes are TRBV7-9 and TRBJ2-5; D not certain. Germline V CDR1 and CDR2: SEHNR, FQNEAQ (reference sequence). V dropped 5 bases and J dropped 5 bases, with 9 bases sitting between them. This CDR3 spans 12 amino acids. The CDR3, as DNA: TGTGCCAGCAGCAGAGGAGTCGAGACCCAGTACTTC. This translates into CASSRGVETQYF.

The rearrangement joins TRBV6-5 to TRBJ2-7; the match to TRBD1 covers 9 bases. Germline-derived CDR1 and CDR2 are MNHEY and SVGAGI. Trimming at V came to 0 bases and at J to 3 bases, leaving 6 bases not matched to a gene. This CDR3 contains 16 residues. This CDR3 reads CASSYSTGDRVYEQYF. The CDR3 DNA is TGTGCCAGCAGTTACTCGACGGGGGACAGGGTCTACGAGCAGTACTTC.